This TCR beta chain comes out of a study of CD4 and CD8 cells across lung adenocarcinoma regions. V dropped 0 bases and J dropped 2; count of bases not matched to a gene: 11. This CDR3 has 19 residues. The germline gives CDR1 SGHTA, CDR2 FQGNSA. The patients had localized lung adenocarcinoma, a non-small cell subtype. TCRdb processed the PCR reads anew with MiXCR; each CDR3 protein has one entry. The sample carries about 20,000 distinct CDR3 sequences, about 50% recorded once. This clonotype occurred a few times. The specimen sequenced was CD8+ T cells from the center of a lung tumor. The gene calls are TRBV7-2 and TRBJ2-1, with 9 bases identical to TRBD1. The sequence was obtained from a female donor with lung adenocarcinoma. The CD4 and CD8 labels of this study may be unreliable. Here the CDR3 DNA reads TGTGCCAGCAGCTTAGCCGCTGGGGGGACAGGGTATGCCTACAATGAGCAGTTCTTC. It is translated as CASSLAAGGTGYAYNEQFF.